Listed here are 31 T cell receptor beta chains from one sample, sequenced in a study of blood T cell repertoires in COVID-19 (dated by TCRdb to 2018 to 2020). Preparation of the library involved the immunoSEQ multiplex PCR assay. TCRdb took this table from immuneACCESS and kept in-frame rearrangements with V and J called. Such tables lack part of the clones; where checked against another copy, unresolved V genes explain under half of the gap, and the rest is unexplained. The sample includes over 120,000 clones, with about 86% observed a single time. The top ten clones comprise under 9.5% of the sample. What was sequenced was PBMCs or T cells enriched from blood (not recorded which). Every receptor here comes from a man aged 45-65 years who had recovered from COVID-19.

V gene TRBV6-4 combines with J gene TRBJ1-1, with D uncertain. Germline CDR1 reads MRHNA; CDR2 reads SNTAGT. The V gene lost 1 base and the J gene lost 5 bases, with 14 bases spanning the gap. There are 15 residues in the CDR3. CDR3 bases: TGTGCCAGCAGTGACTTACCGGGGAAAAGAACTGAAGCTTTCTTT. Its translation: CASSDLPGKRTEAFF.

CDR3 in amino acids: CASSSPGQNYEQYF. CDR3 coding DNA: TGCGCCAGCAGCTCCCCGGGACAGAACTACGAGCAGTACTTC. This chain links TRBV5-1 with TRBJ2-7; TRBD1 agrees at 7 bases. The germline V gene has CDR1 SGHRS and CDR2 YFSETQ. CDR3 size: 14 residues. V lost 3 bases and J lost 3; bases outside the gene matches: 6.

The V and J genes are TRBV9 and TRBJ2-7; weak D call: TRBD2 (5 bases). In germline, CDR1 is SGDLS, CDR2 YYNGEE. The CDR3 loop spans 13 amino acids. The V end was cut by 0 bases, the J end by 6 bases, with 10 bases between. CDR3 residues: CASSVGGTSEQYF. DNA for the CDR3: TGTGCCAGCAGCGTAGGGGGAACTAGCGAGCAGTACTTC.

This clone was counted a few times. The chain combines TRBV7-2 with TRBJ1-4; a weak D match, TRBD1 (6 bases). V was trimmed by 5 bases and J by 2 bases, leaving 9 bases between them. From germline, CDR1 is SGHTA and CDR2 FQGNSA. The CDR3 has 14 residues. The CDR3 nucleotides read TGTGCCAGCAGCCCCAGGGGTACTAATGAAAAACTGTTTTTT. Translating it yields CASSPRGTNEKLFF. The entire variable domain, with the rest obtained from reference TRBV7-2 and TRBJ1-4, is as follows: GAGVSQSPSNKVTEKGKDVELRCDPISGHTALYWYRQSLGQGLEFLIYFQGNSAPDKSGLPSDRFSAERTGGSVSTLTIQRTQQEDSAVYLCASSPRGTNEKLFFGSGTQLSVL.

The rearrangement joins TRBV27 to TRBJ2-5; TRBD1 aligns across 7 bases. This CDR3 has 15 amino acids. J lost 4 bases, V lost 2 bases, and 7 bases had no gene match. The germline V gene has CDR1 MNHEY and CDR2 SMNVEV (reference sequence). The CDR3 nucleotides read TGTGCCAGCAGTTTAATAGACAGGGTTGGAGAGACCCAGTACTTC. This codes for CASSLIDRVGETQYF.

The J gene is TRBJ1-2, the V gene TRBV27; D may be TRBD1 (5 bases). The CDR3 sequence is 14 residues long. Germline CDR1 and CDR2: MNHEY and SMNVEV (reference sequence). Trimming cost V 5 bases and J 8 bases, with 18 bases left between them. This CDR3 reads CASSPSGGRYGYTF. CDR3 coding DNA: TGTGCCAGCAGTCCCAGCGGGGGTCGGTACGGCTACACCTTC.

This clone showed up just a few times. This chain joins TRBV11-2 and TRBJ2-1, with 9 bases matching TRBD1. CDR1 is SGHAT and CDR2 is FQNNGV in the germline V gene. CDR3 length: 16 amino acids. The ends lost 1 base at V and 5 bases at J; junction bases unmatched: 6. The chain's CDR3 is CASSLGADRGNNEQFF. The CDR3 nucleotides read TGTGCCAGCAGCTTAGGCGCCGACAGGGGGAACAATGAGCAGTTCTTC.

The chain uses TRBV18 and TRBJ1-6, with 7 bases matching TRBD1. From germline, CDR1 is KGHSH and CDR2 LQKENI. The CDR3 covers 19 residues. With V trimmed by 4 bases and J by 9 bases, 21 bases remained unmatched. This CDR3 is CASSQNNAQDRVSVSPLHF. The CDR3 DNA reads TGTGCCAGCTCACAAAATAACGCCCAAGACAGGGTGTCGGTTTCACCCCTCCACTTT.

This chain joins TRBV19 and TRBJ1-2, with 10 bases identical to TRBD1. The trim removed 5 bases at V and 10 bases at J, leaving 7 bases unmatched. The V gene's germline CDR1 is LNHDA and CDR2 SQIVND (reference sequence). This CDR3 region has 13 residues. The CDR3 sequence is CASSVDRGHNYTF. For the CDR3, the DNA is TGTGCCAGTAGTGTCGACAGGGGGCATAACTACACCTTC. Supplemented by reference TRBV19 and TRBJ1-2, the full variable domain reads DGGITQSPKYLFRKEGQNVTLSCEQNLNHDAMYWYRQDPGQGLRLIYYSQIVNDFQKGDIAEGYSVSREKKESFPLTVTSAQKNPTAFYLCASSVDRGHNYTFGSGTRLTVV.

The genes are TRBV4-3 and TRBJ2-2; 12 bases are a match to TRBD2. Per the germline V gene, CDR1 is LGHNA and CDR2 is YSLEER. The trim removed 3 bases at V and 7 bases at J, leaving 9 bases unmatched. CDR3 length equals 17 residues. CDR3 protein: CASSQASGGELNGELFF. In DNA, the CDR3 is TGCGCCAGCAGCCAGGCTAGCGGGGGGGAACTGAACGGGGAGCTGTTTTTT.

The rearrangement uses TRBV18 and TRBJ1-4; D is unresolved. CDR1 and CDR2 (germline): KGHSH, LQKENI. The CDR3 sequence is 16 residues long. V was shortened by 6 bases and J by 0 bases, with 14 bases between the two germline ends. CDR3 DNA sequence: TGTGCCAGCTCCCCGCGAGCCCCTGCAACTAATGAAAAACTGTTTTTT. Residues: CASSPRAPATNEKLFF.

The chain uses TRBV5-1 and TRBJ2-5; the match to TRBD1 covers 9 bases. The CDR3 sequence is 15 residues long. From germline, CDR1 is SGHRS and CDR2 YFSETQ. After removal of 0 bases from V and 5 bases from J, the junction contained 5 bases not matched to a gene. The CDR3 DNA follows: TGCGCCAGCAGCTTGGTACAGGGGGCTTCCGAGACCCAGTACTTC. Its protein product is CASSLVQGASETQYF. Variable domain in full (rest from reference TRBV5-1 and TRBJ2-5): KAGVTQTPRYLIKTRGQQVTLSCSPISGHRSVSWYQQTPGQGLQFLFEYFSETQRNKGNFPGRFSGRQFSNSRSEMNVSTLELGDSALYLCASSLVQGASETQYFGPGTRLLVL.

CDR3 in amino acids: CASSLRGPEQYF. The CDR3 DNA follows: TGTGCCAGCAGTTTAAGGGGTCCCGAGCAGTACTTC. The J gene is TRBJ2-7, the V gene TRBV12-3 or TRBV12-4, with a tentative D call TRBD1 (5 bases). Trimming stripped 2 bases from V and 6 bases from J, with 8 bases between. This CDR3 comprises 12 residues.

This clone occurred a few times. The chain couples TRBV7-2 to TRBJ2-1; D might be TRBD1 (5 bases). Deletions cut 7 bases from V and 3 bases from J, with 10 bases between. Germline V CDR1 and CDR2: SGHTA, FQGNSA. CDR3 length equals 13 residues. DNA for the CDR3: TGTGCCAGCAAGGGCAGGGTCTACAATGAGCAGTTCTTC. This sequence encodes CASKGRVYNEQFF.

The chain couples TRBV24-1 to TRBJ2-1, with 7 bases lining up with TRBD1. Per the germline V gene, CDR1 is KGHDR and CDR2 is SFDVKD. The CDR3 has 16 residues. The V segment lost 2 bases and the J segment 3 bases; nucleotides outside the gene matches: 6. The CDR3 reads CATSDSTGVGYNEQFF. CDR3 nucleotides: TGTGCCACCAGTGATTCAACAGGGGTCGGCTACAATGAGCAGTTCTTC.

The chain recombines TRBV28 with TRBJ2-7, with TRBD1 identical over 11 bases. CDR3 length: 13 amino acids. The V gene's germline CDR1 is MDHEN and CDR2 SYDVKM. The CDR3 loop is CAEAGQGAYEQYF. CDR3 nucleotide sequence: TGTGCAGAAGCGGGACAGGGGGCCTACGAGCAGTACTTC.

The J gene is TRBJ2-1, the V gene TRBV24-1; D possibly corresponds to TRBD1 (6 bases). The CDR3 has 15 amino acids. In germline, CDR1 is KGHDR, CDR2 SFDVKD. V was trimmed by 5 bases and J by 12 bases, leaving 22 bases between them. The CDR3 reads CATSGTAPVHYGQFF. CDR3 nucleotide sequence: TGTGCCACCAGTGGGACAGCCCCGGTCCATTATGGGCAGTTCTTC.

The chain employs TRBV10-3 and TRBJ2-3; weak D call: TRBD1 (6 bases). Germline V gene lookup returns CDR1 ENHRY and CDR2 SYGVKD. The CDR3 is made up of 13 amino acids. V gave up 11 bases and J gave up 2 bases, with 14 bases separating them. The CDR3 sequence: CARSGGPTDTQYF. The DNA for the CDR3 is TGTGCCCGCAGTGGGGGCCCCACAGATACGCAGTATTTT.

The genes are TRBV29-1 and TRBJ2-7; maybe TRBD2 (6 bases). V was cut by 5 bases and J by 0 bases, with 20 bases left in between. Germline CDR1 reads SQVTM; CDR2 reads ANQGSEA. The CDR3 runs 16 residues. This CDR3 is CSVRTERDWSSYEQYF. The CDR3 bases are TGCAGCGTTCGGACCGAACGGGACTGGAGCTCCTACGAGCAGTACTTC.

The J gene is TRBJ1-6, the V gene TRBV7-6; D uncertain. There are 17 residues in the CDR3. Germline V gene lookup returns CDR1 SGHVS and CDR2 FNYEAQ. Trimming removed 3 bases from V and 0 bases from J, with 12 bases in between. CDR3 amino acids: CASSFTTVLSYNSPLHF. CDR3 nucleotides: TGTGCCAGCAGCTTTACAACAGTCCTCTCCTATAATTCACCCCTCCACTTT.

The V call is TRBV23-1, the J call TRBJ1-6; 8 positions match TRBD1. TRBV23-1 carries the ORF label, with uncertain function. The CDR3 is made up of 14 amino acids. V trimming: 5 bases; J trimming: 9 bases; junction bases outside the gene matches: 6. In DNA form, the CDR3 reads TGCGCCAGCAGTTGCGCAGGGGGCCCTTCACCCCTCCACTTT. As protein: CASSCAGGPSPLHF.

The DNA for the CDR3 is TGTGCCAGCAGCTCTACAGGGAATTCACCCCTCCACTTT. This codes for CASSSTGNSPLHF. The chain is built from TRBV7-9 and TRBJ1-6; possibly TRBD1 for D (6 bases). The CDR3 extends over 13 amino acids. Trimming took off 4 bases at V and 7 bases at J, with 8 bases between the two ends. CDR1 SEHNR and CDR2 FQNEAQ come from the germline V gene (reference sequence). Complete variable domain (other parts from reference TRBV7-9 and TRBJ1-6): DTGVSQNPRHKITKRGQNVTFRCDPISEHNRLYWYRQTLGQGPEFLTYFQNEAQLEKSRLLSDRFSAERPKGSFSTLEIQRTEQGDSAMYLCASSSTGNSPLHFGNGTRLTVT.

In this sample, this clone turned up a few times. The CDR3 spells CASSLEVFSPLHF. Here the CDR3 DNA reads TGTGCCAGCAGCTTGGAGGTTTTTTCACCCCTCCACTTT. The V gene is TRBV7-3, the J gene TRBJ1-6; D unclear. CDR3 size: 13 residues. Germline loops: CDR1 SGHTA, CDR2 FQGTGA. The V end was cut by 3 bases, the J end by 9 bases, with 9 bases between.

The rearrangement joins TRBV28 to TRBJ1-1, with a possible D match to TRBD1 (5 bases). The V and J ends lost 5 bases and 3 bases respectively, with 13 bases between them. CDR1 and CDR2 (germline): MDHEN, SYDVKM. This CDR3 comprises 14 residues. The CDR3, as DNA: TGTGCCAGCAGTCTTTCCCCGGGGGACACTGAAGCTTTCTTT. Translating it yields CASSLSPGDTEAFF.

The V call is TRBV7-2, the J call TRBJ2-7; D might be TRBD1 (6 bases). The CDR3 loop spans 15 amino acids. Germline loops: CDR1 SGHTA, CDR2 FQGNSA. V was pared by 3 bases and J by 2 bases, with 14 bases between. The CDR3 DNA reads TGTGCCAGCAGCTTCAGGACAGCCGCTACCTACGAGCAGTACTTC. Translation gives CASSFRTAATYEQYF.

This clone was detected only once. The chain uses TRBV27 and TRBJ2-3, with 16 bases fitting TRBD2. V gave up 7 bases and J gave up 4 bases; unmatched junction bases: 8. This CDR3 has 17 residues. Germline loops: CDR1 MNHEY, CDR2 SMNVEV (reference sequence). CDR3 loop: CASTSTGTSGGADTQYF. The CDR3 region has the DNA TGTGCCAGCACCAGCACCGGGACTAGCGGGGGGGCAGATACGCAGTATTTT.

The chain is built from TRBV7-8 and TRBJ2-1; 11 positions agree with TRBD2. There are 17 residues in the CDR3. Per the germline V gene, CDR1 is SGHVS and CDR2 is FQNEAQ. V shed 3 bases and J 1 base; nucleotides not matched to a gene: 5. The CDR3 sequence: CASSFTSGGLSYNEQFF. The DNA of the CDR3 is TGTGCCAGCAGCTTTACTAGCGGGGGTCTGTCCTACAATGAGCAGTTCTTC.

The J gene is TRBJ1-2, the V gene TRBV28; possible D gene TRBD1, 5 bases. The V and J ends lost 2 bases and 4 bases respectively, with 11 bases between them. CDR3 length: 14 residues. Germline loops: CDR1 MDHEN, CDR2 SYDVKM. The CDR3 DNA follows: TGTGCCAGCAGTTTACCCCAGGGAAGCTATGGCTACACCTTC. Translation gives CASSLPQGSYGYTF.

J is TRBJ1-3 and V is TRBV5-1, with a tentative D call TRBD1 (5 bases). V lost 3 bases and J lost 2, with 12 bases in between. The CDR3 length is 15 residues. CDR1 and CDR2 (germline): SGHRS, YFSETQ. CDR3 nucleotide sequence: TGCGCCAGCAGCTCCCGGGGGGAAACTGGAAACACCATATATTTT. Encoded protein: CASSSRGETGNTIYF.

This clone is a singleton in its sample. This rearrangement joins TRBV7-8 to TRBJ1-1, with 7 bases aligning to TRBD1. The germline V gene encodes CDR1 SGHVS and CDR2 FQNEAQ. This CDR3 comprises 12 residues. J lost 6 bases, V lost 2 bases, and 0 bases had no gene match. The CDR3 region is CASSLTGAEAFF. The CDR3 bases are TGTGCCAGCAGCTTAACAGGGGCTGAAGCTTTCTTT.

This chain joins TRBV29-1 and TRBJ2-2, with D possibly being TRBD2 (7 bases). The CDR3 length is 13 residues. Germline loops: CDR1 SQVTM, CDR2 ANQGSEA. V lost 7 bases to trimming and J lost 6 bases, with 15 bases between them. The CDR3 sequence is CSADRGAAGELFF. The CDR3 nucleotides are TGCAGCGCAGACCGGGGGGCGGCCGGGGAGCTGTTTTTT.